This TCR beta chain comes out of a study of OX40 agonist ivuxolimab in advanced cancers. Overall study findings and caveats: More expanded clones were found, on average, in CD8+ than in CD4+ T cells. The 0.1-3.0 mg/kg partial responders had among the lowest clonal expansion.

Samples of blood were obtained at baseline, on cycle 4 day 1, and on cycle 7 day 1. About this clone itself: The antigen is undetermined.

There are 15 residues in the CDR3. Unmatched junction bases numbered 5, after V lost 4 bases and J lost 1 base. Germline V gene data show CDR1 as SEHNR and CDR2 as FQNEAQ (reference sequence). Here immunoSEQ multiplex PCR was the method, and the copy in TCRdb shows in-frame clones only, minus some. This sample has approximately 70,000 clones, with 86% found just once. The input for sequencing was CD4+ or CD8+ T cells sorted from blood, taken in a trial of the OX40 agonist ivuxolimab. The sequence derives from an adult with an advanced solid tumor such as melanoma, head and neck, liver or kidney cancer. This chain joins TRBV7-9 and TRBJ1-1, with TRBD1 matching 8 bases. This CDR3 reads CASSSRTGSNTEAFF. The CDR3, as DNA: TGTGCCAGCAGCTCACGGACAGGGTCGAACACTGAAGCTTTCTTT. Drawing the rest from reference TRBV7-9 and TRBJ1-1, the complete variable domain is DTGVSQNPRHKITKRGQNVTFRCDPISEHNRLYWYRQTLGQGPEFLTYFQNEAQLEKSRLLSDRFSAERPKGSFSTLEIQRTEQGDSAMYLCASSSRTGSNTEAFFGQGTRLTVV.